This entry lists 6 T cell receptor beta chains sequenced from one sample in a study of T cell responses to AZD1222 COVID-19 vaccine. Sequencing used immunoSEQ multiplex PCR; TCRdb keeps in-frame clones, though not all of them. The sample has 110,000 to 150,000 clones, roughly 89% seen once. The sample was peripheral blood, taken on day 0 of AZD1222 vaccination. The receptors originated from an adult in good health.

The rearrangement joins TRBV24-1 to TRBJ1-2, with D perhaps matching TRBD1 (6 bases). V shed 3 bases and J shed 4 bases, with 11 bases lying between them. This CDR3 spans 14 amino acids. Germline CDR1 reads KGHDR; CDR2 reads SFDVKD. Here the CDR3 reads CATSDADRRYGYTF. The CDR3 nucleotides are TGTGCCACCAGTGATGCGGACAGACGCTATGGCTACACCTTC.

This chain links TRBV28 with TRBJ1-2; 7 positions match TRBD1. CDR1 and CDR2 (germline): MDHEN, SYDVKM. V was clipped by 2 bases and J by 4 bases; unmatched bases: 1. There are 13 residues in the CDR3. In DNA form, the CDR3 reads TGTGCCAGCAGTTTAGGGACAGTCTATGGCTACACCTTC. It specifies CASSLGTVYGYTF.

This clone was counted only a few times. The rearrangement joins TRBV2 to TRBJ1-5; 8 nucleotides match TRBD1. There are 14 residues in the CDR3. With 6 bases clipped from V and 4 bases from J, the junction kept 5 bases outside the gene matches. The germline gives CDR1 SNHLY, CDR2 FYNNEI. The CDR3 sequence is CASRTGTGNQPQHF. CDR3 in DNA: TGTGCCAGCAGAACCGGGACAGGTAATCAGCCCCAGCATTTT.

The chain has TRBV6-1 and TRBJ2-1, with a tentative D call TRBD2 (7 bases). The CDR3 runs to 16 residues. Looked up from germline, CDR1 is MNHNS and CDR2 is SASEGT. Trimming took off 4 bases at V and 5 bases at J, with 18 bases between the two ends. The CDR3 DNA follows: TGTGCCAGCAGTGTTGAAGCGGGAAGGGGGGACAATGAGCAGTTCTTC. As protein: CASSVEAGRGDNEQFF.

V gene TRBV6-4 combines with J gene TRBJ1-2; TRBD1 might be the D (6 bases). The CDR3 loop spans 16 amino acids. Germline-derived CDR1 and CDR2 are MRHNA and SNTAGT. The V end lost 6 bases, the J end lost 4 bases, and 21 bases lay between the germline ends. As DNA, the CDR3 is TGTGCCAGCAGCCCCGGAGACGGGGAAGGGGGCTATGGCTACACCTTC. It encodes CASSPGDGEGGYGYTF.

The chain carries TRBV7-6 and TRBJ2-1; 9 nucleotides line up with TRBD2. The V gene end was trimmed by 3 bases and the J gene end by 7 bases; junction bases not matched to a gene: 7. The germline V gene encodes CDR1 SGHVS and CDR2 FNYEAQ. CDR3 length equals 15 residues. The CDR3 here is CASSLREGLQNEQFF. DNA for the CDR3: TGTGCCAGCAGCTTGCGGGAGGGCCTTCAGAATGAGCAGTTCTTC.